This is a list of T cell receptor beta chains from one sample in a study of shared clonotypes between healthy human individuals. Assay used: immunoSEQ multiplex PCR; TCRdb lists only in-frame clones, some missing. The sample consists of about 1.5 million clones, around 98% of them appearing once. Sequencing used naive CD4+ T cells sorted from blood. Receptor source: a man aged 25-45 years in good health. CDR3s include the opening cysteine and the closing phenylalanine or tryptophan. Fields, in order: J gene, CDR3 length, D gene, clone size, V gene, CDR3 DNA, CDR3 protein. A D gene is named only where the DNA matches it firmly. Clone size is given for some rows only: seen once, a few or many times, or a class if the clone is expanded.

j_call: TRBJ1-1
cdr3_length: 12
d_call: .
clone_size: once
v_call: TRBV2
cdr3_nt: TGTGCCAGCAGTTCTACCGGGACTGAAGCTTTCTTT
cdr3_aa: CASSSTGTEAFF

j_call: TRBJ1-1
cdr3_length: 13
d_call: .
clone_size: .
v_call: TRBV11-2
cdr3_nt: TGTGCCAGCAGTCCGGCGGGGGGCACTGAAGCTTTCTTT
cdr3_aa: CASSPAGGTEAFF

j_call: TRBJ1-1
cdr3_length: 16
d_call: .
clone_size: .
v_call: TRBV28
cdr3_nt: TGTGCCAGCAGTTCAATCTCAGGGTTTTGGGGGACTGAAGCTTTCTTT
cdr3_aa: CASSSISGFWGTEAFF

j_call: TRBJ1-2
cdr3_length: 14
d_call: .
clone_size: once
v_call: TRBV27
cdr3_nt: TGTGCCAGCAAGTCCGGAACTACTAACTATGGCTACACCTTC
cdr3_aa: CASKSGTTNYGYTF

j_call: TRBJ2-2
cdr3_length: 17
d_call: TRBD2
clone_size: .
v_call: TRBV9
cdr3_nt: TGTGCCAGCAGCGTAGATGCGGGGGGCCCCCAGCCCGGGGAGCTGTTTTTT
cdr3_aa: CASSVDAGGPQPGELFF

j_call: TRBJ2-1
cdr3_length: 18
d_call: TRBD1
clone_size: .
v_call: TRBV13
cdr3_nt: TGTGCCAGCAGCTTAGGCCGTGGGGCCAGGGGGAACTACAATGAGCAGTTCTTC
cdr3_aa: CASSLGRGARGNYNEQFF

j_call: TRBJ2-7
cdr3_length: 15
d_call: .
clone_size: .
v_call: TRBV5-1
cdr3_nt: TGCGCCAGCAGCCCGTTAACCCGATTAACCTACGAGCAGTACTTC
cdr3_aa: CASSPLTRLTYEQYF

j_call: TRBJ1-1
cdr3_length: 15
d_call: TRBD1
clone_size: .
v_call: TRBV19
cdr3_nt: TGTGCCAGTATCCGGACAGGGGACTTGAACACTGAAGCTTTCTTT
cdr3_aa: CASIRTGDLNTEAFF

j_call: TRBJ1-5
cdr3_length: 15
d_call: .
clone_size: .
v_call: TRBV28
cdr3_nt: TGTGCCAGCAGTTCGCGGGGACGGAGCAATCAGCCCCAGCATTTT
cdr3_aa: CASSSRGRSNQPQHF

j_call: TRBJ2-1
cdr3_length: 16
d_call: TRBD2
clone_size: .
v_call: TRBV5-1
cdr3_nt: TGCGCCAGCAGCCTGCGGACTAGCGGTTCCTACAATGAGCAGTTCTTC
cdr3_aa: CASSLRTSGSYNEQFF

j_call: TRBJ2-1
cdr3_length: 16
d_call: .
clone_size: .
v_call: TRBV19
cdr3_nt: TGTGCCAGTAGTATAGTTTTTTTCGGGGGCGCGGGTGAGCAGTTCTTC
cdr3_aa: CASSIVFFGGAGEQFF

j_call: TRBJ2-1
cdr3_length: 14
d_call: .
clone_size: .
v_call: TRBV4-2
cdr3_nt: TGTGCCAGCAGCCAAGCCCCTTATTCGAGTGAACAGTTCTTC
cdr3_aa: CASSQAPYSSEQFF

j_call: TRBJ1-2
cdr3_length: 12
d_call: .
clone_size: .
v_call: TRBV28
cdr3_nt: TGTGCCAGCAGTTTTTGGAGGGGTGGCTACACCTTC
cdr3_aa: CASSFWRGGYTF

j_call: TRBJ2-1
cdr3_length: 13
d_call: .
clone_size: .
v_call: TRBV30
cdr3_nt: TGTGCCTGGAATGGAGGGAGTTACAATGAGCAGTTCTTC
cdr3_aa: CAWNGGSYNEQFF

j_call: TRBJ1-1
cdr3_length: 17
d_call: .
clone_size: once
v_call: TRBV1
cdr3_nt: TGCACCAGCAGCCCACCGTCTTGCCGGGACAGGCGCCCTGAAGCTTTCTTT
cdr3_aa: CTSSPPSCRDRRPEAFF

j_call: TRBJ1-4
cdr3_length: 14
d_call: .
clone_size: .
v_call: TRBV15
cdr3_nt: TGTGCCACCAGCAGGGAGGGGTTGCATGAAAAACTGTTTTTT
cdr3_aa: CATSREGLHEKLFF

j_call: TRBJ2-3
cdr3_length: 15
d_call: .
clone_size: .
v_call: TRBV7-6
cdr3_nt: TGTGCCAGCAGCTTAGACAGGATAAGCACAGATACGCAGTATTTT
cdr3_aa: CASSLDRISTDTQYF

j_call: TRBJ2-7
cdr3_length: 11
d_call: .
clone_size: once
v_call: TRBV20-1
cdr3_nt: TGCAGTGCTAGAAAGGCCGCGGTTGAGTACTTC
cdr3_aa: CSARKAAVEYF

j_call: TRBJ2-5
cdr3_length: 14
d_call: .
clone_size: .
v_call: TRBV5-1
cdr3_nt: TGCGCCAGCACCTTCCTGGGCGCTGGCCAGACCCAGTACTTC
cdr3_aa: CASTFLGAGQTQYF

j_call: TRBJ2-2
cdr3_length: 14
d_call: .
clone_size: .
v_call: TRBV5-1
cdr3_nt: TGCGCCAGCACCCGACTAGCGAACACCGGGGAGCTGTTTTTT
cdr3_aa: CASTRLANTGELFF

j_call: TRBJ1-5
cdr3_length: 13
d_call: .
clone_size: .
v_call: TRBV11-2
cdr3_nt: TGTGCCAGCAGCTTAGGCCTTAATCAGCCCCAGCATTTT
cdr3_aa: CASSLGLNQPQHF

j_call: TRBJ2-4
cdr3_length: 12
d_call: .
clone_size: .
v_call: TRBV6-1
cdr3_nt: TGTGCCAGCAGTGAAGCCATGGGATTTGGGGTCTTC
cdr3_aa: CASSEAMGFGVF